These 2 T cell receptor beta chains came from one sample sequenced in a study of T cell responses to AZD1222 COVID-19 vaccine. Sequenced by immunoSEQ multiplex PCR; TCRdb stores in-frame clones only, minus some. This sample has around 180,000 clones, with around 92% found just once. This specimen was peripheral blood, taken on day 0 of AZD1222 vaccination. These TCRs come from an adult in good health.

This clone was recorded once. V gene TRBV7-2 combines with J gene TRBJ1-1; unclear D gene. The germline CDR1 and CDR2 sequences are SGHTA and FQGNSA. The CDR3 contains 14 residues. The germline V and J ends were trimmed by 5 bases and 1 base, with 11 bases remaining between them. The CDR3 reads CASSPVHANTEAFF. The CDR3 nucleotides are TGTGCCAGCAGCCCAGTTCATGCGAACACTGAAGCTTTCTTT.

In DNA form, the CDR3 reads TGTGCCAGCAGCTTAGAGACGGGCAATCAGCCCCAGCATTTT. This translates into CASSLETGNQPQHF. V usage is TRBV11-2 and J usage is TRBJ1-5; D is unclear. The CDR3 is 14 residues long. Germline CDR1 reads SGHAT; CDR2 reads FQNNGV. The V end was cut by 0 bases, the J end by 2 bases, with 5 bases between.